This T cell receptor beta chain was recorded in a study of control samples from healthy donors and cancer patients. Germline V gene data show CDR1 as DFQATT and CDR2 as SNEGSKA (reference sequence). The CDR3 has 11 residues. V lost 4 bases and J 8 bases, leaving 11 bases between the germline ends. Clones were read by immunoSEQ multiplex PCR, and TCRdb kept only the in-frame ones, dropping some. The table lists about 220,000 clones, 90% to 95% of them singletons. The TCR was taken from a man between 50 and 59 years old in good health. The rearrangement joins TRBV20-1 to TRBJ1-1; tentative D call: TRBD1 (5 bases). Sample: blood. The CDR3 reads CSAIRVEEAFF. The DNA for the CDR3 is TGCAGTGCTATCAGGGTTGAGGAAGCTTTCTTT.